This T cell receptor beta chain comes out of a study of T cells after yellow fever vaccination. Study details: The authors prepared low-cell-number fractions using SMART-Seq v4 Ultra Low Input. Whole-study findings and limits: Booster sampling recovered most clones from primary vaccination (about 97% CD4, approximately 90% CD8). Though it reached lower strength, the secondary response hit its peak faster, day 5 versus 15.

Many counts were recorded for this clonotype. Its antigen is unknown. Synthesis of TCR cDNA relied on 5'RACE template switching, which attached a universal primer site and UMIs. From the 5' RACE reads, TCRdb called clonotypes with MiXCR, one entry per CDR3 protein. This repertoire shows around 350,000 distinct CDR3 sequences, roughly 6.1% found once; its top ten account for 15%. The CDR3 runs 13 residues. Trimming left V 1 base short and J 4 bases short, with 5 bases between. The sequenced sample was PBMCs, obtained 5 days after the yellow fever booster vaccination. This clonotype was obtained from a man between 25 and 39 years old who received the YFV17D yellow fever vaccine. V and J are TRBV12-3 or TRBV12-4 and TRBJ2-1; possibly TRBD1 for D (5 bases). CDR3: CASSLEGYNEQFF. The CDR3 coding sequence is TGTGCCAGCAGTTTAGAGGGGTACAATGAGCAGTTCTTC.